This passage covers 10 T cell receptor beta chains from one sample sequenced in a study of blood T cells in healthy people across ages (dated by TCRdb to about 2015). Receptors were amplified or captured by 5' RACE. Sequenced on an Illumina HiSeq 2500. A second PCR of roughly 7 to 11 cycles was performed with a sample-barcoded 5' primer and a J-beta primer mix. TCRdb redid the processing of the public reads, applying fastp at Q25 and MiXCR, and retained in-frame beta chains. Every entry covers one CDR3 protein and lists the most common genes and DNA from its rows. The sample table holds about 1.8 million distinct CDR3 sequences, of which around 48% were seen once. The ten largest make up over 2% of the sample. Sequenced input: blood. The receptor set was obtained from a woman in her 40s in good health.

This chain joins TRBV27 and TRBJ2-7, with a tentative D call TRBD2 (6 bases). Trimming removed 0 bases at V and 0 bases at J, with 12 bases between. Germline CDR1 and CDR2: MNHEY and SMNVEV (reference sequence). This CDR3 is 16 amino acids long. The CDR3 region has the DNA TGTGCCAGCAGTTTATCGGTGGGGACTCTCTCCTACGAGCAGTACTTC. This gives the protein CASSLSVGTLSYEQYF.

DNA for the CDR3: TGTGCCAGCTCCCCGGAGTCAGGGCTCTATGGCTACACCTTC. This codes for CASSPESGLYGYTF. The chain links TRBV18 to TRBJ1-2; the D gene is possibly TRBD1 (5 bases). The germline V and J ends were trimmed by 6 bases and 4 bases, with 15 bases remaining between them. CDR3 size: 14 residues. The germline V gene encodes CDR1 KGHSH and CDR2 LQKENI.

The genes are TRBV7-2 and TRBJ2-7; 8 nucleotides match TRBD2. CDR1 and CDR2 from the germline V gene are SGHTA and FQGNSA. This CDR3 is built from 15 residues. The V segment lost 5 bases and the J segment 6 bases; nucleotides outside the gene matches: 12. The CDR3 reads CASSPRMGLGVEQYF. DNA for the CDR3: TGTGCCAGCAGCCCACGAATGGGACTAGGGGTCGAGCAGTACTTC.

The genes are TRBV20-1 and TRBJ2-1; 8 bases agree with TRBD1. The CDR3 is 16 residues long. The V gene end was trimmed by 0 bases and the J gene end by 4 bases; junction bases not matched to a gene: 8. Germline V gives CDR1 DFQATT, CDR2 SNEGSKA (reference sequence). The CDR3 DNA reads as TGCAGTGCTAGAGATCTCGACAGGGGAAATTACAATGAGCAGTTCTTC. This encodes CSARDLDRGNYNEQFF.

This clonotype occurred many times. The rearrangement uses TRBV10-3 and TRBJ2-5, with D perhaps given as TRBD1 or TRBD2 (5 bases each). The V end lost 5 bases, the J end lost 1 base, and 11 bases lay between the germline ends. CDR3 length: 14 amino acids. CDR1 and CDR2 from the germline V gene are ENHRY and SYGVKD. The CDR3 is CAISRGGSQETQYF. The CDR3 coding sequence is TGTGCCATCAGTAGGGGCGGGTCCCAAGAGACCCAGTACTTC.

This clonotype was recorded a few times. V and J are TRBV6-6 and TRBJ2-3; a weak D match, TRBD1 (5 bases). Deletions cut 5 bases from V and 3 bases from J, with 12 bases between. The CDR3 is 14 amino acids. CDR1 is MNHNY and CDR2 is SVGAGI in the germline V gene (reference sequence). The chain's CDR3 is CASSDRKGTDTQYF. CDR3 in DNA: TGTGCCAGCAGTGACAGAAAGGGGACAGATACGCAGTATTTT.

Concerning this clonotype itself: Sequence at one end of the junction differs from germline and may be a read error. The genes are TRBV12-3 or TRBV12-4 and TRBJ2-5; D tentatively reads TRBD1 or TRBD2 (6 bases each). CDR3 length: 11 residues. DNA of the CDR3: TGTGCCATCAGTTTAGAGGGGGGCCAGTACTTC. Translated, it gives CAISLEGGQYF.

The CDR3 region has the DNA TGTGCCAGCTCACCAGGTGAAAGAAACTATGGCTACACCTTC. This codes for CASSPGERNYGYTF. The chain links TRBV18 to TRBJ1-2; D ambiguous. Trimming shortened V by 2 bases and J by 2 bases, and 9 bases separated the two germline ends. Germline-derived CDR1 and CDR2 are KGHSH and LQKENI. The CDR3 has 14 amino acids. Filled out from reference TRBV18 and TRBJ1-2, the complete variable domain reads NAGVMQNPRHLVRRRGQEARLRCSPMKGHSHVYWYRQLPEEGLKFMVYLQKENIIDESGMPKERFSAEFPKEGPSILRIQQVVRGDSAAYFCASSPGERNYGYTFGSGTRLTVV.

This sequence joins TRBV7-3 and TRBJ2-3; D remains ambiguous. The CDR3 loop spans 14 amino acids. V dropped 0 bases and J dropped 6 bases, with 10 bases sitting between them. Looked up from germline, CDR1 is SGHTA and CDR2 is FQGTGA. CDR3 coding DNA: TGTGCCAGCAGCTTAACACCCTATGCGGATACGCAGTATTTT. This sequence encodes CASSLTPYADTQYF.

This clonotype was seen a few times. The chain uses TRBV5-1 and TRBJ2-3; 8 positions match TRBD2. The trim removed 3 bases at V and 11 bases at J, leaving 5 bases unmatched. CDR1 and CDR2 (germline): SGHRS, YFSETQ. There are 12 residues in the CDR3. The CDR3 protein is CASSSGGAQQYF. The CDR3 nucleotides read TGCGCCAGCAGCTCCGGGGGGGCTCAGCAGTATTTT.